This T cell receptor (beta chain) was identified during a study of blood T cells in healthy people across ages. Extractions gave at least 5 micrograms of total RNA per sample. The authors ran a second PCR of about 6 to 11 cycles using a sample-barcoded 5' primer and a J-beta primer mix. TCRdb processed the 5' RACE reads anew with MiXCR; each CDR3 protein has one entry. The profile shows about 1.7 million distinct CDR3 sequences, about 30% of them singletons. Whole-study findings and limits: Among T cells, TCR beta diversity per million cells dropped roughly linearly as age rose.

A few counts support this clonotype. The target antigen is unknown. This CDR3 comprises 12 residues. This sequence was found in a woman aged 30 to 39 in good health. This chain links TRBV12-3 or TRBV12-4 with TRBJ2-1; no definite D call. The last part of the DNA fits TRBJ2-7 better; the J call may be wrong. Sequencing input: blood. The CDR3 region has the DNA TGTGCCAGCAGGCGATTCCACAATGAGCAGTACTTC. It specifies CASRRFHNEQYF.